These 15 T cell receptor beta chains originate from one sample sequenced in a study of shared clonotypes between healthy human individuals. Profiled with immunoSEQ multiplex PCR; TCRdb holds only in-frame clones, not every one. The sample contains approximately 180,000 clones, around 93% of which appear only once. Sample: naive CD4+ T cells sorted from blood. Specified subset: CD45RA+ positively selected. All receptors come from a woman aged 25 to 45 in good health.

The CDR3 bases are TGTGCCAGCAGTGAGGCGGACCGGGGAAAACTGTTTTTT. Its translation is CASSEADRGKLFF. This sequence joins TRBV2 and TRBJ1-4; no clear D. V was shortened by 3 bases and J by 10 bases, with 12 bases between the two germline ends. The CDR3 extends over 13 amino acids. The germline gives CDR1 SNHLY, CDR2 FYNNEI.

The chain employs TRBV30 and TRBJ1-4, with TRBD1 identical over 10 bases. CDR3 size: 15 residues. CDR1 and CDR2 (germline): GTSNPN, SVGIG (reference sequence). V shed 7 bases and J 1 base; nucleotides not matched to a gene: 6. DNA for the CDR3: TGTGCCTATACGACAGGGGGCTTAACTAATGAAAAACTGTTTTTT. Its protein is CAYTTGGLTNEKLFF.

The chain carries TRBV20-1 and TRBJ2-1, with D perhaps matching TRBD2 (6 bases). CDR1 and CDR2 from the germline V gene are DFQATT and SNEGSKA (reference sequence). The CDR3 runs to 11 residues. The CDR3 DNA sequence: TGCAGCGGAGGGGTTCTCGATGAGCAGTTCTTC. As protein: CSGGVLDEQFF.

The table lists this clone with a count of one. The rearrangement uses TRBV28 and TRBJ2-3, with 7 bases aligning to TRBD2. Germline values: CDR1 MDHEN, CDR2 SYDVKM. The CDR3 sequence is 14 residues long. V dropped 5 bases and J dropped 2; count of bases not matched to a gene: 4. The CDR3 loop reads CASSERGDTDTQYF. CDR3 in DNA: TGTGCCAGCAGTGAGCGGGGAGACACAGATACGCAGTATTTT.

V gene TRBV7-8 combines with J gene TRBJ2-1; possibly TRBD1 for D (5 bases). CDR3 length: 13 amino acids. Germline CDR1 SGHVS, CDR2 FQNEAQ. With 1 base removed from V and 4 bases from J, the gap between germline ends came to 5 bases. The CDR3 DNA reads as TGTGCCAGCAGCTTAGGACAGTACAATGAGCAGTTCTTC. It encodes CASSLGQYNEQFF.

This sequence joins TRBV6-6 and TRBJ2-2, with D possibly matching TRBD1 (6 bases). V gave up 9 bases and J gave up 6 bases, with 17 bases separating them. The CDR3 length is 14 residues. CDR1 MNHNY and CDR2 SVGAGI come from the germline V gene (reference sequence). CDR3 bases: TGTGCCAGTACCAGGGGTCGGGTGGCCGGGGAGCTGTTTTTT. This translates into CASTRGRVAGELFF.

The chain links TRBV7-3 to TRBJ2-1, with D possibly TRBD2 on 6 matching bases. Trimming left V 1 base short and J 0 bases short, with 16 bases between. The CDR3 runs to 18 residues. Germline CDR1 reads SGHTA; CDR2 reads FQGTGA. CDR3 sequence reads: CASSLRSRGISSYNEQFF. The CDR3 coding sequence is TGTGCCAGCAGCTTAAGGTCTCGGGGGATCAGCTCCTACAATGAGCAGTTCTTC. The whole variable domain, filled in from reference TRBV7-3 and TRBJ2-1, reads GAGVSQTPSNKVTEKGKYVELRCDPISGHTALYWYRQSLGQGPEFLIYFQGTGAADDSGLPNDRFFAVRPEGSVSTLKIQRTERGDSAVYLCASSLRSRGISSYNEQFFGPGTRLTVL.

The V and J genes are TRBV7-9 and TRBJ1-1, with a possible D match to TRBD1 (6 bases). V was shortened by 5 bases and J by 0 bases, with 16 bases between the two germline ends. This CDR3 is 16 amino acids long. Germline lookup yields CDR1 SEHNR and CDR2 FQNEAQ (reference sequence). CDR3 sequence: CASSPLQRGLNTEAFF. In DNA, the CDR3 is TGTGCCAGCAGCCCCCTCCAAAGGGGGTTGAACACTGAAGCTTTCTTT.

The gene calls are TRBV12-5 and TRBJ2-6; the D is unclear. V was shortened by 7 bases and J by 1 base, with 5 bases between the two germline ends. The germline CDR1 and CDR2 sequences are LGHNT and FRNRAP. This CDR3 has 13 residues. CDR3 loop: CASAISGANVLTF. CDR3 nucleotide sequence: TGTGCTAGTGCTATATCTGGGGCCAACGTCCTGACTTTC.

This rearrangement joins TRBV19 to TRBJ1-5; D is unresolved. The CDR3 contains 13 residues. Germline values: CDR1 LNHDA, CDR2 SQIVND (reference sequence). V was pared by 7 bases and J by 3 bases, with 10 bases between. CDR3 sequence reads: CASKLGNNQPQHF. CDR3 in DNA: TGTGCCAGTAAGCTAGGGAACAATCAGCCCCAGCATTTT.

The chain joins TRBV4-1 to TRBJ2-1; TRBD1 agrees at 9 bases. The trim removed 0 bases at V and 6 bases at J, leaving 9 bases unmatched. CDR3 length equals 17 residues. The germline CDR1 and CDR2 sequences are MGHRA and YSYEKL. The chain's CDR3 is CASSQDMGGTGFNEQFF. CDR3 sequence (DNA): TGCGCCAGCAGCCAAGATATGGGTGGGACAGGGTTCAATGAGCAGTTCTTC.

The chain is built from TRBV19 and TRBJ2-3; D call uncertain. CDR3 length: 14 amino acids. Germline assignment: CDR1 LNHDA and CDR2 SQIVND (reference sequence). Trimming removed 4 bases at V and 6 bases at J, with 14 bases between. CDR3 sequence reads: CASSTSPTRDTQYF. The CDR3 coding sequence is TGTGCCAGTAGTACTAGTCCCACTCGGGATACGCAGTATTTT.

The rearrangement links TRBV5-4 to TRBJ2-7, with 7 positions matching TRBD2. The CDR3 covers 17 residues. V was clipped by 3 bases and J by 1 base; unmatched bases: 13. Germline CDR1 reads SGHNT; CDR2 reads YYREEE (reference sequence). CDR3 DNA sequence: TGTGCCAGCAGCTCGCGGCGGGAGTACTCGAGTTCCTACGAGCAGTACTTC. Amino acid sequence: CASSSRREYSSSYEQYF.

V usage is TRBV28 and J usage is TRBJ2-7; maybe TRBD2 (7 bases). Looked up from germline, CDR1 is MDHEN and CDR2 is SYDVKM. CDR3 length equals 11 residues. Trimming left V 3 bases short and J 11 bases short, with 11 bases between. The CDR3 coding sequence is TGTGCCAGCAGTTTTACAGGGAGGGAGTACTTC. This encodes CASSFTGREYF.

The rearrangement links TRBV7-9 to TRBJ1-1; D is unresolved. The CDR3 contains 12 residues. Between the trimmed V and J ends, which lost 5 bases and 8 bases, there was a span of 12 bases. The germline V gene encodes CDR1 SEHNR and CDR2 FQNEAQ (reference sequence). DNA of the CDR3: TGTGCCAGCAGCCGTTCGTTACCCGAAGCTTTCTTT. Its translation: CASSRSLPEAFF.